A selection of T cell receptor beta chains follows, all from one sample in a study of blood T cell repertoires in COVID-19. This table comes from immunoSEQ multiplex PCR, and its TCRdb copy is limited to in-frame clones, with some not included. The profile covers about 180,000 clones, with 82% appearing a single time and 10% taken by the ten largest. The specimen sequenced was peripheral blood. The receptors stem from a woman of 80 years or more with active or convalescent COVID-19. Both conserved end residues are part of each CDR3. The D gene is left open where the match is weak. Expanded clones get a size class; other rows say once, few or many, or leave the size out.

d_call,v_call,j_call,clone_size,cdr3_aa,cdr3_nt
TRBD1,TRBV28,TRBJ1-3,NA,CASRAGGSGNTIYF,TGTGCCAGCAGGGCAGGGGGATCAGGAAACACCATATATTTT
TRBD1,TRBV7-8,TRBJ1-2,few,CASSFDRAGGYTF,TGTGCCAGCAGCTTCGACAGGGCGGGGGGCTACACCTTC
NA,TRBV7-6,TRBJ2-7,NA,CASCPPSGSYEQYF,TGTGCCAGCTGCCCCCCATCAGGATCCTACGAGCAGTACTTC
NA,TRBV29-1,TRBJ2-7,NA,CSVEGDSFGQYF,TGCAGCGTTGAGGGCGATAGTTTTGGGCAGTACTTC
NA,TRBV5-1,TRBJ2-1,NA,CASSSGDQQFF,TGCGCCAGCAGCTCCGGTGATCAGCAGTTCTTC
NA,TRBV19,TRBJ1-3,NA,CASSLQGHSGNTIYF,TGTGCCAGTAGTTTGCAGGGTCACTCTGGAAACACCATATATTTT
NA,TRBV28,TRBJ1-5,NA,CASFGGAVYRSNQPQHF,TGTGCCAGCTTTGGGGGGGCGGTTTATCGGAGCAATCAGCCCCAGCATTTT
TRBD1,TRBV2,TRBJ2-7,once,CASRQGPSYEQYF,TGTGCCAGCAGACAGGGGCCCAGCTACGAGCAGTACTTC
NA,TRBV5-4,TRBJ1-2,many,CASSLFRQQGNYGYTF,TGTGCCAGCAGCTTGTTTCGCCAACAGGGAAACTATGGCTACACCTTC
NA,TRBV7-8,TRBJ1-5,NA,CASSLARVSNQPQHF,TGTGCCAGCAGCTTAGCGCGGGTCAGCAATCAGCCCCAGCATTTT
TRBD2,TRBV2,TRBJ2-3,NA,CASSPDGSGWGDTQYF,TGTGCCAGCAGTCCAGACGGTAGCGGGTGGGGAGATACGCAGTATTTT
TRBD2,TRBV6-6,TRBJ2-1,NA,CASSRGAGGYNEQFF,TGTGCCAGCAGCCGGGGTGCGGGAGGGTACAATGAGCAGTTCTTC
TRBD2,TRBV19,TRBJ2-1,NA,CASSMGGSKQNEQFF,TGTGCCAGTAGTATGGGCGGGAGTAAGCAGAATGAGCAGTTCTTC
TRBD1,TRBV2,TRBJ1-4,NA,CASSENPPLGGEKLFF,TGTGCCAGCAGTGAAAACCCACCGCTAGGGGGCGAAAAACTGTTTTTT
TRBD1,TRBV5-1,TRBJ1-2,NA,CASSSGTGFGGYTF,TGCGCCAGCAGCTCGGGGACAGGGTTCGGGGGCTACACCTTC
TRBD1,TRBV28,TRBJ1-1,NA,CASIRGRETEAFF,TGTGCCAGCATCAGGGGGCGCGAGACTGAAGCTTTCTTT
TRBD1,TRBV23-1,TRBJ2-7,NA,CASSQRNGTAYSYEQYF,TGCGCCAGCAGTCAACGAAACGGGACAGCCTACTCCTACGAGCAGTACTTC
NA,TRBV28,TRBJ2-7,NA,CASSSGLREQYF,TGTGCCAGCTCCTCGGGACTTCGAGAGCAGTACTTC
NA,TRBV18,TRBJ2-5,NA,CASSQSQGETQYF,TGTGCCAGCTCACAGAGTCAGGGAGAGACCCAGTACTTC
TRBD2,TRBV5-6,TRBJ2-7,NA,CASSPGPTLGGEQYF,TGTGCCAGCAGCCCCGGGCCGACTCTCGGGGGGGAGCAGTACTTC
NA,TRBV5-1,TRBJ1-2,NA,CASSLSGARVGYTF,TGCGCCAGCAGCCTCTCGGGAGCCCGGGTAGGCTACACCTTC
NA,TRBV7-3,TRBJ1-1,NA,CASSFGQPNTEAFF,TGTGCCAGCAGCTTCGGACAGCCGAACACTGAAGCTTTCTTT
TRBD1,TRBV14,TRBJ1-2,once,CASSHIRDDRANYGYTF,TGTGCCAGCAGCCACATCAGGGACGACAGGGCTAACTATGGCTACACCTTC
NA,TRBV28,TRBJ2-4,NA,CASSGRRLAKNIQYF,TGTGCCAGCAGTGGAAGGCGGCTAGCCAAAAACATTCAGTACTTC
NA,TRBV5-1,TRBJ2-5,NA,CASSIGGLQETQYF,TGCGCCAGCAGCATTGGAGGGTTGCAAGAGACCCAGTACTTC
TRBD2,TRBV11-3,TRBJ2-1,few,CASSWGGNNEQFF,TGTGCCAGCAGCTGGGGGGGGAACAATGAGCAGTTCTTC
TRBD1,TRBV12-3/TRBV12-4,TRBJ1-1,NA,CASSTTGGTEAFF,TGTGCCAGCAGTACGACAGGGGGCACTGAAGCTTTCTTT
NA,TRBV4-1,TRBJ2-5,NA,CASSQGAAQYF,TGCGCCAGCAGCCAGGGGGCGGCCCAGTACTTC
NA,TRBV7-3,TRBJ2-1,NA,CASSLGPGATYNEQFF,TGTGCCAGCAGCTTAGGCCCTGGGGCCACCTACAATGAGCAGTTCTTC
NA,TRBV27,TRBJ1-5,NA,CASSWSGVSNQPQHF,TGTGCCAGCAGTTGGTCAGGGGTGAGCAATCAGCCCCAGCATTTT
TRBD2,TRBV5-5,TRBJ2-3,few,CASSSGLAGGWDTQYF,TGTGCCAGCAGCTCGGGACTAGCGGGAGGGTGGGATACGCAGTATTTT
TRBD2,TRBV4-1,TRBJ2-3,NA,CASSQEREGPDTQYF,TGCGCCAGCAGCCAAGAGCGGGAGGGCCCAGATACGCAGTATTTT
TRBD1,TRBV6-5,TRBJ1-1,NA,CASSYGTGFTEAFF,TGTGCCAGCAGTTACGGGACAGGGTTCACTGAAGCTTTCTTT
TRBD1,TRBV9,TRBJ2-1,NA,CASSVGTGSYNEQFF,TGTGCCAGCAGCGTAGGGACAGGGTCCTACAATGAGCAGTTCTTC
TRBD2,TRBV14,TRBJ2-7,NA,CASSQLLAGAYEQYF,TGTGCCAGCAGCCAATTACTAGCGGGGGCCTACGAGCAGTACTTC
NA,TRBV18,TRBJ2-7,NA,CASSPSSRGSYEQYF,TGTGCCAGCTCACCGTCGTCCAGGGGTAGCTACGAGCAGTACTTC
NA,TRBV28,TRBJ1-5,NA,CASAERVRNQPQHF,TGTGCCAGCGCGGAGCGGGTCAGGAATCAGCCCCAGCATTTT
TRBD1,TRBV5-1,TRBJ1-2,NA,CASSVTGQGDGYTF,TGCGCCAGCAGCGTAACCGGACAGGGGGATGGCTACACCTTC
TRBD2,TRBV6-5,TRBJ2-7,NA,CASNGRELYEQYF,TGTGCCAGCAACGGGCGGGAGCTCTACGAGCAGTACTTC
TRBD1,TRBV5-1,TRBJ2-6,NA,CASSPDRAGTGIGSGANVLTF,TGCGCCAGCAGCCCGGACAGGGCAGGGACCGGCATCGGCTCTGGGGCCAACGTCCTGACTTTC
TRBD2,TRBV7-2,TRBJ2-1,NA,CASSLGRETEQFF,TGTGCCAGCAGCTTAGGGCGGGAGACTGAGCAGTTCTTC
NA,TRBV7-9,TRBJ1-4,NA,CASSFGSLSRGYEKLFF,TGTGCCAGCAGCTTTGGTAGTCTTAGCAGGGGATATGAAAAACTGTTTTTT
TRBD2,TRBV18,TRBJ2-5,NA,CASSDLAGVGETQYF,TGTGCCAGCTCCGACCTAGCGGGAGTAGGAGAGACCCAGTACTTC
NA,TRBV4-1,TRBJ1-1,NA,CASSQVARGTEAFF,TGCGCCAGCAGCCAAGTCGCAAGGGGGACTGAAGCTTTCTTT
NA,TRBV19,TRBJ2-3,few,CASSIQRGGQRLSTDTQYF,TGTGCCAGTAGTATCCAAAGGGGGGGGCAGCGGTTAAGCACAGATACGCAGTATTTT
TRBD2,TRBV6-1,TRBJ2-1,NA,CASSEMGLAGDEQFF,TGTGCCAGCAGTGAAATGGGACTAGCGGGAGATGAGCAGTTCTTC
TRBD2,TRBV7-6,TRBJ2-5,NA,CASSLASRTSGSGVTQYF,TGTGCCAGCAGCTTAGCGAGTCGGACTAGCGGGAGTGGTGTGACCCAGTACTTC
TRBD2,TRBV11-3,TRBJ2-1,NA,CASSDTSGRTYNEQFF,TGTGCCAGCAGCGACACTAGCGGGAGGACCTACAATGAGCAGTTCTTC
NA,TRBV19,TRBJ2-7,once,CASSMREAYEQYF,TGTGCCAGTAGTATGAGGGAAGCCTACGAGCAGTACTTC
NA,TRBV5-1,TRBJ2-7,NA,CASSPGGGTYEQYF,TGCGCCAGCAGCCCGGGGGGCGGAACCTACGAGCAGTACTTC
NA,TRBV10-2,TRBJ1-5,NA,CASSPVAPGNQPQHF,TGCGCCAGCAGCCCCGTGGCCCCGGGAAATCAGCCCCAGCATTTT